These 26 T cell receptor beta chains were all obtained from the same sample, sequenced in a study of PD-1 blockade in mismatch repair-deficient tumors. Data came from immunoSEQ multiplex PCR; TCRdb stores just in-frame clones and leaves some out. The sample has about 22,000 clones, just under 85% seen once. The sample here was peripheral blood, taken 2 weeks after starting pembrolizumab. These receptors all stem from an adult with mismatch repair-deficient cancer.

This chain uses TRBV19 with TRBJ2-6, with D perhaps TRBD1 (6 bases). Per germline, CDR1 LNHDA and CDR2 SQIVND (reference sequence). This CDR3 has 15 residues. Trimming left V 4 bases short and J 1 base short, with 8 bases between. The CDR3 sequence is CASSTTGSGANVLTF. The CDR3 nucleotides read TGTGCCAGTAGTACTACAGGGTCTGGGGCCAACGTCCTGACTTTC. The whole variable domain, remainder taken from reference TRBV19 and TRBJ2-6, is DGGITQSPKYLFRKEGQNVTLSCEQNLNHDAMYWYRQDPGQGLRLIYYSQIVNDFQKGDIAEGYSVSREKKESFPLTVTSAQKNPTAFYLCASSTTGSGANVLTFGAGSRLTVL.

The chain joins TRBV11-1 to TRBJ2-3; no clear D gene. CDR3 size: 17 residues. V was shortened by 4 bases and J by 0 bases, with 17 bases between the two germline ends. The V gene's germline CDR1 is SGHAT and CDR2 FQDESV (reference sequence). The CDR3 here is CASSSGFGTASTDTQYF. In DNA form, the CDR3 reads TGTGCCAGCAGCTCGGGCTTCGGAACGGCTAGCACAGATACGCAGTATTTT.

The chain uses TRBV27 and TRBJ2-2; tentative D call: TRBD1 (5 bases). Per germline, CDR1 MNHEY and CDR2 SMNVEV (reference sequence). The CDR3 length is 16 residues. V dropped 5 bases and J dropped 1 base, with 14 bases sitting between them. The CDR3 nucleotides read TGTGCCAGCAGTCCGCAGACAGCACTGAACACCGGGGAGCTGTTTTTT. Translating gives CASSPQTALNTGELFF.

This clone was found once. This chain joins TRBV6-5 and TRBJ2-1, with no clear D. Germline V gene data show CDR1 as MNHEY and CDR2 as SVGAGI. V dropped 8 bases and J dropped 7 bases, with 15 bases sitting between them. The CDR3 consists of 13 residues. The CDR3 region has the DNA TGTGCCAGCCGGCTGGACGATCATAATGAGCAGTTCTTC. Protein sequence: CASRLDDHNEQFF.

The gene calls are TRBV25-1 and TRBJ1-2; 8 bases are a match to TRBD1. J was trimmed by 0 bases and V by 4 bases; bases with no gene match: 13. Germline lookup yields CDR1 MGHDK and CDR2 SYGVNS. The CDR3 length is 18 residues. This CDR3 reads CASSGRTGLSVANYGYTF. CDR3 nucleotide sequence: TGTGCCAGCAGTGGCCGGACAGGGCTCTCGGTGGCTAACTATGGCTACACCTTC.

The chain employs TRBV5-4 and TRBJ1-4; D may be TRBD1 (5 bases). Germline lookup yields CDR1 SGHNT and CDR2 YYREEE (reference sequence). The V end was cut by 0 bases, the J end by 0 bases, with 15 bases between. This CDR3 is 18 amino acids long. CDR3 residues: CASSLVGTDYTTNEKLFF. CDR3 DNA: TGTGCCAGCAGCTTGGTAGGGACCGACTATACAACTAATGAAAAACTGTTTTTT.

V gene TRBV5-4 combines with J gene TRBJ2-1; 16 nucleotides align to TRBD2. Germline V gene sequence: CDR1 SGHNT, CDR2 YYREEE (reference sequence). CDR3 size: 14 residues. Trimming at V came to 6 bases and at J to 7 bases, leaving 1 base not matched to a gene. CDR3 in DNA: TGTGCCAGCAAGGGACTAGCGGGAGGGAATGAGCAGTTCTTC. Protein: CASKGLAGGNEQFF.

The V call is TRBV10-3, the J call TRBJ2-7; TRBD1 is a possible D gene (6 bases). CDR3 length equals 15 residues. V lost 10 bases and J lost 3, with 22 bases in between. Germline V gives CDR1 ENHRY, CDR2 SYGVKD. The CDR3 reads CASSKTGTNNYEQYF. The CDR3, as DNA: TGTGCCAGCAGCAAGACCGGGACAAACAACTACGAGCAGTACTTC.

The chain has TRBV7-3 and TRBJ1-5, with a possible D match to TRBD1 (5 bases). The CDR3 is made up of 16 amino acids. With 5 bases removed from V and 0 bases from J, the gap between germline ends came to 14 bases. The germline V gene has CDR1 SGHTA and CDR2 FQGTGA. CDR3 amino acids: CASSTPGPDSNQPQHF. CDR3 sequence (DNA): TGTGCCAGCAGCACCCCGGGACCTGATAGCAATCAGCCCCAGCATTTT.

This chain connects TRBV9 to TRBJ1-3; unclear D gene. The CDR3 has 15 amino acids. CDR1 and CDR2 from the germline V gene are SGDLS and YYNGEE. Trimming shortened V by 0 bases and J by 0 bases, and 7 bases separated the two germline ends. The CDR3 here is CASSVGLISGNTIYF. The CDR3, as DNA: TGTGCCAGCAGCGTAGGTCTAATCTCTGGAAACACCATATATTTT.

This clone was observed once. The rearrangement uses TRBV7-9 and TRBJ1-3, with D possibly TRBD1 on 6 matching bases. The germline gives CDR1 SEHNR, CDR2 FQNEAQ (reference sequence). V dropped 1 base and J dropped 6 bases, with 10 bases sitting between them. The CDR3 consists of 14 residues. CDR3 amino acids: CASSLVQGVNTIYF. CDR3 nucleotide sequence: TGTGCCAGCAGCTTAGTACAGGGTGTAAACACCATATATTTT.

This CDR3 is CASSSPRGDGYTF. The CDR3 bases are TGTGCCAGCAGCTCCCCTCGGGGGGATGGCTACACCTTC. This rearrangement joins TRBV7-9 to TRBJ1-2; D might be TRBD1 (5 bases). The germline V gene encodes CDR1 SEHNR and CDR2 FQNEAQ (reference sequence). The V end was cut by 4 bases, the J end by 6 bases, with 12 bases between. This CDR3 spans 13 amino acids.

The genes are TRBV7-9 and TRBJ2-4, with 12 bases lining up with TRBD2. The J segment lost 1 base and the V segment lost 5 bases, leaving 3 bases of the junction unmatched. Germline V CDR1 and CDR2: SEHNR, FQNEAQ (reference sequence). The length of the CDR3 is 16 residues. CDR3 in amino acids: CASSGGTSGAKNIQYF. DNA for the CDR3: TGTGCCAGCAGCGGCGGGACTAGCGGGGCCAAAAACATTCAGTACTTC.

This chain connects TRBV4-2 to TRBJ2-1, with TRBD2 matching 8 bases. The CDR3 is 14 residues long. V shed 0 bases, J shed 10 bases, and the junction held 5 bases outside the gene matches. The germline V gene has CDR1 LGHNA and CDR2 YNFKEQ. Written as DNA, the CDR3 is TGTGCCAGCAGCCAAGATTTGGTAGCGGGAGAGCAGTTCTTC. Translation: CASSQDLVAGEQFF.

The rearrangement uses TRBV5-6 and TRBJ2-7; 7 bases fit TRBD2. Trimming at V came to 2 bases and at J to 4 bases, leaving 9 bases not matched to a gene. The length of the CDR3 is 15 residues. Germline CDR1 SGHDT, CDR2 YYEEEE. CDR3 bases: TGTGCCAGCAGCTTATCCGCTAGCGGACTTTACGAGCAGTACTTC. Its protein is CASSLSASGLYEQYF.

V and J are TRBV29-1 and TRBJ2-1; possibly TRBD2 for D (5 bases). The length of the CDR3 is 12 residues. V gave up 3 bases and J gave up 5 bases, with 8 bases separating them. The V gene's germline CDR1 is SQVTM and CDR2 ANQGSEA. Written as DNA, the CDR3 is TGCAGCGTTGAGACTAACCACAATGAGCAGTTCTTC. This sequence encodes CSVETNHNEQFF.

CDR3 region: CASSKNTDQPQHF. The CDR3 coding sequence is TGTGCCAGTAGTAAAAACACGGATCAGCCCCAGCATTTT. The genes are TRBV19 and TRBJ1-5; D uncertain. This CDR3 has 13 residues. Trimming stripped 4 bases from V and 5 bases from J, with 9 bases between. Germline CDR1 LNHDA, CDR2 SQIVND (reference sequence). Variable domain in full (rest from reference TRBV19 and TRBJ1-5): DGGITQSPKYLFRKEGQNVTLSCEQNLNHDAMYWYRQDPGQGLRLIYYSQIVNDFQKGDIAEGYSVSREKKESFPLTVTSAQKNPTAFYLCASSKNTDQPQHFGDGTRLSIL.

The V call is TRBV19, the J call TRBJ2-3; 13 bases agree with TRBD2. The CDR3 consists of 17 residues. Looked up from germline, CDR1 is LNHDA and CDR2 is SQIVND (reference sequence). The ends lost 4 bases at V and 2 bases at J; junction bases unmatched: 6. CDR3 DNA sequence: TGTGCCAGTAGTAGCCTACTAGCGGGAGGGCTCACAGATACGCAGTATTTT. It translates to CASSSLLAGGLTDTQYF.

As regards this clone: At one boundary the junction diverges from the germline segment, which might be a read error. V and J are TRBV2 and TRBJ2-5; TRBD1 agrees at 12 bases. This CDR3 is built from 18 residues. Germline CDR1 and CDR2: SNHLY and FYNNEI. This CDR3 reads CASTKRDRGRGRRDSFNF. As DNA, the CDR3 is TGTGCCAGCACGAAACGGGACAGGGGGCGCGGGCGACGGGACTCCTTCAACTTC.

The chain carries TRBV7-9 and TRBJ2-3; D not certain. This CDR3 has 14 amino acids. The V end was cut by 1 base, the J end by 3 bases, with 8 bases between. CDR1 is SEHNR and CDR2 is FQNEAQ in the germline V gene (reference sequence). The CDR3 sequence: CASSLGSGTDTQYF. The CDR3 DNA is TGTGCCAGCAGCTTAGGATCGGGTACAGATACGCAGTATTTT.

This chain joins TRBV11-2 and TRBJ2-5, with TRBD1 as a possible D gene (7 bases). This CDR3 is built from 14 residues. The germline V gene has CDR1 SGHAT and CDR2 FQNNGV. V lost 5 bases and J 5 bases, leaving 15 bases between the germline ends. The CDR3, as DNA: TGTGCCAGCAGCCCCTGGACAGGAGGGGAGACCCAGTACTTC. Translated, it gives CASSPWTGGETQYF. Full variable domain (rest looked up from reference TRBV11-2 and TRBJ2-5): EAGVAQSPRYKIIEKRQSVAFWCNPISGHATLYWYQQILGQGPKLLIQFQNNGVVDDSQLPKDRFSAERLKGVDSTLKIQPAKLEDSAVYLCASSPWTGGETQYFGPGTRLLVL.

The chain links TRBV5-1 to TRBJ2-5, with a possible D match to TRBD1 (6 bases). The V gene lost 3 bases and the J gene lost 2 bases, with 14 bases spanning the gap. This CDR3 spans 15 amino acids. The germline V gene encodes CDR1 SGHRS and CDR2 YFSETQ. For the CDR3, the DNA is TGCGCCAGCAGCTCTGACAGGAATCTACAAGAGACCCAGTACTTC. It is translated as CASSSDRNLQETQYF. Drawing the rest from reference TRBV5-1 and TRBJ2-5, the complete variable domain is KAGVTQTPRYLIKTRGQQVTLSCSPISGHRSVSWYQQTPGQGLQFLFEYFSETQRNKGNFPGRFSGRQFSNSRSEMNVSTLELGDSALYLCASSSDRNLQETQYFGPGTRLLVL.

This chain connects TRBV7-2 to TRBJ2-2; no firm D call. This CDR3 has 13 amino acids. The ends were cut back, 8 bases at V and 7 bases at J, with 14 bases in the middle. CDR1 and CDR2 from the germline V gene are SGHTA and FQGNSA. This CDR3 reads CASQKIRDGELFF. CDR3 DNA: TGTGCCAGCCAGAAGATAAGGGACGGGGAGCTGTTTTTT.

The chain carries TRBV29-1 and TRBJ2-1, with TRBD2 identical over 7 bases. CDR1 is SQVTM and CDR2 is ANQGSEA in the germline V gene. The CDR3 has 14 residues. V shed 3 bases and J 5 bases; nucleotides not matched to a gene: 7. The CDR3 DNA reads TGCAGCGTTGAGCGGGTGGGGGGGGACAATGAGCAGTTCTTC. It yields the protein CSVERVGGDNEQFF.

The CDR3 here is CASSLVRGANYGYTF. In nucleotides, the CDR3 is TGTGCCAGCAGCTTAGTAAGGGGAGCAAACTATGGCTACACCTTC. The V call is TRBV7-9, the J call TRBJ1-2, with D perhaps matching TRBD1 (5 bases). The CDR3 runs to 15 residues. Germline CDR1 SEHNR, CDR2 FQNEAQ (reference sequence). With 1 base removed from V and 2 bases from J, the gap between germline ends came to 11 bases.

J is TRBJ1-2 and V is TRBV7-2; D is uncertain. Trimming removed 7 bases at V and 2 bases at J, with 14 bases between. Per the germline V gene, CDR1 is SGHTA and CDR2 is FQGNSA. The CDR3 has 14 amino acids. In DNA, the CDR3 is TGTGCCAGCACCCCCCCCGACGGGAACTATGGCTACACCTTC. This codes for CASTPPDGNYGYTF.